One T cell receptor beta chain is described in this entry. Its antigen is undetermined. A much larger clone lies a single base off, so this may be a read error. This specimen comes from a study of T cells in Graves' hyperthyroidism and ophthalmopathy. Amplified regions were TCR beta CDR3 sequences from RNA transcripts. An initial round of RT-PCR targeting the TCR CDR3 relied on the HTBI primer set. TCRdb called the multiplex PCR reads again in MiXCR, with one record for every CDR3 protein. The table shows 480,000 or so distinct CDR3 sequences, with 46% occurring only once. Study observations and caveats: The model made its ophthalmopathy prediction, and onset followed a median around six months later.

Diagnoses were established using clinical symptoms, serum thyroxine and TRAb, thyroid ultrasound and orbital computed tomography. The material sequenced was peripheral blood or thyroid tissue (not recorded which). The TCR comes from an adult woman with Graves' disease, either hyperthyroidism or ophthalmopathy (not recorded which).

The CDR3 sequence is CNATKRRTYEQYF. Here the CDR3 DNA reads TGCAATGCTACGAAACGCCGTACCTACGAGCAGTACTTC. The chain combines TRBV20-1 with TRBJ2-7; D remains ambiguous. Germline values: CDR1 DFQATT, CDR2 SNEGSKA (reference sequence). The CDR3 totals 13 residues.